This T cell receptor (beta chain) is drawn from a study of post-analysis software for immune sequencing data. Study-level background: There were relapsing-remitting, secondary progressive and progressive-relapsing multiple sclerosis among the disease courses included. Study-wide findings and caveats: Controls showed lower frequencies than patients for five or six TRBV segments, and TRBV5-6, TRBV5-1 and TRBV20-1 were among these. Controls significantly exceeded multiple sclerosis patients in normalized Chao1 diversity. Co-batched samples clustered tightly together by F measure.

Built from TCR beta cDNA, the libraries had unique molecular identifiers in them. When roughly 0.85 to 11 million T cells were used, they gave approximately 450,000 cDNA molecules. TCRdb recomputed calls from the PCR reads with MiXCR, one row per CDR3 protein. The data contain around 250,000 distinct CDR3 sequences, 36% of them singletons. This clonotype was found a few times. What it binds is not known. With a much larger clone just one base away, this may be a read error. This CDR3 has 15 amino acids. Germline CDR1 is MGHRA and CDR2 is YSYEKL. This clonotype was obtained from a girl under 18 with multiple sclerosis. What was sequenced was blood. The rearrangement joins TRBV4-1 to TRBJ2-5; perhaps TRBD2 as D (7 bases). The last part of the DNA fits TRBJ2-1 better; the J call may be wrong. The CDR3 DNA is TGCGCCAGCAGCCAAGAGAGGCGGGGGCAAGAGACCCAGTTCTTC. This translates into CASSQERRGQETQFF.